A selection of T cell receptor beta chains follows, all from one sample in a study of early T cells in non-severe SARS-CoV-2 infection. TCRdb independently ran MiXCR on the 5' RACE reads; one entry per CDR3 protein. Of approximately 99,000 distinct CDR3 sequences listed, about 12% are singletons. The specimen was whole blood. Receptors were obtained from an adult who was a healthcare worker with PCR-confirmed SARS-CoV-2 infection or an uninfected control (not recorded which). The CDR3 runs from the conserved cysteine through the conserved F or W. The order of the fields is CDR3 DNA, CDR3 protein, CDR3 length, clone size, V gene, J gene, D gene. The D gene is left open where the match is weak. Not every row has a clone size; where given, it reads once, few, many or a size class.

TGCGCCAGCAGCTTGAACGAGATAGGGATCGGCACTGAAGTTTTCTTT	CASSLNEIGIGTEVFF	16	-	TRBV5-1	TRBJ1-1	-
TGTGCCAGCAGCTCTAGACCGGGACTAGCGGGCTCGGCTTCGACCGGGGAGCTGTTTTTT	CASSSRPGLAGSASTGELFF	20	-	TRBV7-3	TRBJ2-2	TRBD2
TGTGCCAGCTCACCGGGGGCGGACAGCTCCTACGAGCAGTACTTC	CASSPGADSSYEQYF	15	few	TRBV18	TRBJ2-7	-
TGCAGTTCGGACAGCACAGATACGCAGTATTTT	CSSDSTDTQYF	11	many	TRBV29-1	TRBJ2-3	-
TGTGCCAGCAGCTACTCTAGCGGAGGGGGCAATGAGCAGTTCTTC	CASSYSSGGGNEQFF	15	once	TRBV11-2	TRBJ2-1	-
TGCAGTGCTAGAGATCAAGGCGGAGCTGGACACACAGATACGCAGTATTTT	CSARDQGGAGHTDTQYF	17	-	TRBV20-1	TRBJ2-3	-
TGCGCCAGCAGTGGCGTTTTCGGGCCGCCCTACAATGAGCAGTTCTTC	CASSGVFGPPYNEQFF	16	-	TRBV10-2	TRBJ2-1	-
TGCAGTGCTAATTCAGGGGGGCGCGGCGAGCAGTACTTC	CSANSGGRGEQYF	13	-	TRBV20-1	TRBJ2-7	-
TGTGCCAGCAGTTCAGACAGGGGGAAGACAGATACGCAGTATTTT	CASSSDRGKTDTQYF	15	-	TRBV6-5	TRBJ2-3	TRBD1
TGCGCCAGCAGCCCCGACGACAGCTACCTCCAAGATACCCAGTACTTC	CASSPDDSYLQDTQYF	16	once	TRBV5-1	TRBJ2-5	-
TGCGCCAGCAGCTTGAGAGGCTCTAGCGCGGACAATGAGCAGTTCTTC	CASSLRGSSADNEQFF	16	-	TRBV5-1	TRBJ2-1	-
TGTGCCAGCAGTTTACGGGGGGGCTTGGACACCATATATTTT	CASSLRGGLDTIYF	14	few	TRBV12-3/TRBV12-4	TRBJ1-3	-
TGTGCCAGCAGCCTCGTTCGTGGACCTAATGAAAAACTGTTTTTT	CASSLVRGPNEKLFF	15	few	TRBV14	TRBJ1-4	-
TGTGCCAGCAGTTTAGTAGCGGGTGCCTACGAGCAGTACTTC	CASSLVAGAYEQYF	14	-	TRBV12-3/TRBV12-4	TRBJ2-7	TRBD2
TGTGCCAGCAGCTCCCTAGACCCGCCGCACTACGAGCAGTACTTC	CASSSLDPPHYEQYF	15	many	TRBV5-6	TRBJ2-7	-
TGCAGTGCACTAAAGGGAACTAACTATGGCTACACCTTC	CSALKGTNYGYTF	13	-	TRBV20-1	TRBJ1-2	-
TGTGCCAGCAGTTTAGTTGCGGTAATGACTGAAGCTTTCTTT	CASSLVAVMTEAFF	14	few	TRBV12-3/TRBV12-4	TRBJ1-1	-
TGTGCCAGCAGCCAGACAGGGTTCAGTGAAAAACTGTTTTTT	CASSQTGFSEKLFF	14	-	TRBV11-2	TRBJ1-4	TRBD1
TGTGCCTCCTCCCTCGAGACAGGGGGCGCTAGCACAGATACGCAGTATTTT	CASSLETGGASTDTQYF	17	-	TRBV27	TRBJ2-3	TRBD1
TGTGCCAGCAGCCAAGGGGTCCCCTACGAGCAGTACTTC	CASSQGVPYEQYF	13	many	TRBV11-2	TRBJ2-7	-
TGTGCCAGCAGCCTCCAGACTAGCGGAGGCACAGATACGCAGTATTTT	CASSLQTSGGTDTQYF	16	few	TRBV5-4	TRBJ2-3	TRBD2
TGTGCCAGCAGTTATGGGGAAAACTATGGCTACACCTTC	CASSYGENYGYTF	13	few	TRBV6-5	TRBJ1-2	-
TGTGCCAGCAGCTTATTTGGGGGCGCGCACACTGAAGCTTTCTTT	CASSLFGGAHTEAFF	15	few	TRBV7-9	TRBJ1-1	-
TGTGCCATCAGGAAGACTAGCGGGGGGGTGGATACGCAGTATTTT	CAIRKTSGGVDTQYF	15	many	TRBV10-3	TRBJ2-3	TRBD2
TGTGCCAGCAGCCAGACCCCCGATACGCAGTATTTT	CASSQTPDTQYF	12	few	TRBV5-5	TRBJ2-3	-
TGCAGCGTTGCCGCTAGCGGGAGGGCCAACAATGAGCAGTTCTTC	CSVAASGRANNEQFF	15	many	TRBV29-1	TRBJ2-1	TRBD2
TGTGCCAGCAGTTACTCGACGGTGGTAGGCTACACCTTC	CASSYSTVVGYTF	13	few	TRBV6-5	TRBJ1-2	-
TGTGCCAGCAGCCTAGAGAGGGGGCCGGCAGATACGCAGTATTTT	CASSLERGPADTQYF	15	few	TRBV5-4	TRBJ2-3	TRBD1
TGCGCCAGCAGCTTGGACGAACGGACTGAAGCTTTCTTT	CASSLDERTEAFF	13	many	TRBV5-1	TRBJ1-1	-
TGTGCCACCAGTCTCAACAGCGATCAGCCCCAGCATTTT	CATSLNSDQPQHF	13	few	TRBV24-1	TRBJ1-5	-
TGTGCCAGCAGCTTATACGGCGAGAACACTGAAGCTTTCTTT	CASSLYGENTEAFF	14	few	TRBV11-2	TRBJ1-1	-
TGTGCCAGCAGCTTAGGGACATCGAACACTGAAGCTTTCTTT	CASSLGTSNTEAFF	14	few	TRBV11-2	TRBJ1-1	-
TGCAGCGTTGTCCCAGGTTCATCCTACGAGCAGTACTTC	CSVVPGSSYEQYF	13	many	TRBV29-1	TRBJ2-7	-
TGTGCCAGCAGGCAGCAGCCATGGACTAGCCTTACTAGCACAGATACGCAGTATTTT	CASRQQPWTSLTSTDTQYF	19	few	TRBV6-1	TRBJ2-3	TRBD2
TGTGCCAGCAGCGTAGGACCATTGAACACTGAAGCTTTCTTT	CASSVGPLNTEAFF	14	few	TRBV9	TRBJ1-1	-
TGCGCCAGCAGATCGAACGTATGGCATGACTATGGCTACACCTTC	CASRSNVWHDYGYTF	15	few	TRBV5-1	TRBJ1-2	-
TGTGCCAGCAGTAAAGCGGGAGGCGACTACGAGCAGTACTTC	CASSKAGGDYEQYF	14	many	TRBV12-3/TRBV12-4	TRBJ2-7	TRBD2
TGTGCCAGCAGCTTAAGCAGGGCTGGAAACACCATATATTTT	CASSLSRAGNTIYF	14	-	TRBV11-2	TRBJ1-3	-
TGTGCCAGCAGCCAACTGGCCGGGACACAGTACGAGCAGTACTTC	CASSQLAGTQYEQYF	15	-	TRBV3-1	TRBJ2-7	-
TGTGCCAGCAGTACTCGCCGGACAAGTGAAGCTTTCTTT	CASSTRRTSEAFF	13	few	TRBV12-3/TRBV12-4	TRBJ1-1	-
TGTGCCAGCAGCATGGACCGCCCTTTAGCGGGAGGCGGTCCTACCTACAATGAGCAGTTCTTC	CASSMDRPLAGGGPTYNEQFF	21	many	TRBV13	TRBJ2-1	TRBD2
TGTGCCAGCAGTTTAGCGCTAACTAGAAACATTCAGTACTTC	CASSLALTRNIQYF	14	many	TRBV12-3/TRBV12-4	TRBJ2-4	-
TGTGCCGGCAGCGGGACAGGAGGCTCTGGGGCCAACGTCCTGACTTTC	CAGSGTGGSGANVLTF	16	-	TRBV9	TRBJ2-6	-
TGTGCCAGCAGCTTAGTATCGGCTCCCGAGGGGCAAGAGACCCAGTACTTC	CASSLVSAPEGQETQYF	17	few	TRBV11-2	TRBJ2-5	-
TGTGCCAGCAGGGACACCTACTATGGCTACACCTTC	CASRDTYYGYTF	12	many	TRBV21-1	TRBJ1-2	-
TGTGCCAGCCGTGCTCCCATTGGACCCTACGAGCAGTACTTC	CASRAPIGPYEQYF	14	-	TRBV6-5	TRBJ2-7	-
TGCGCCAGCAGCACCAACCCCGGGATCCAAGGGGACACTGAAGCTTTCTTT	CASSTNPGIQGDTEAFF	17	few	TRBV5-1	TRBJ1-1	-
TGCAGCGTGTACAGGGGGTTAAGTGGGGACACTGAAGCTTTCTTT	CSVYRGLSGDTEAFF	15	-	TRBV29-1	TRBJ1-1	TRBD1
TGTGCCAGCAGCTTAGAAATGGGGAGCGAGCAGTACTTC	CASSLEMGSEQYF	13	few	TRBV11-3	TRBJ2-7	-
TGTGCCAGCAGCCCGGTCGAAGCTTTCTTT	CASSPVEAFF	10	many	TRBV7-9	TRBJ1-1	-
TGTGCCAGTAGTATGATTGGACAGGGGAATCAGCCCCAGCATTTT	CASSMIGQGNQPQHF	15	-	TRBV19	TRBJ1-5	TRBD1
TGCAGTGCTAAAGAAAACGAGCAGTACTTC	CSAKENEQYF	10	few	TRBV20-1	TRBJ2-7	-
TGTGCCAGCAGCACCACGGGGGATGAGCAGTTCTTC	CASSTTGDEQFF	12	few	TRBV9	TRBJ2-1	-
TGTGCCAGCAGTGATCCAGGGTGGGGTAATGAGCAGTTCTTC	CASSDPGWGNEQFF	14	-	TRBV25-1	TRBJ2-1	-
TGTGCCAGCAGCTTATGGGGAGGGCACGAGCAGTACTTC	CASSLWGGHEQYF	13	many	TRBV7-2	TRBJ2-7	TRBD2
TGCAGCGTTTCGACTGAAGCTTTCTTT	CSVSTEAFF	9	-	TRBV29-1	TRBJ1-1	-
TGTGCCAGCAGCCAACCCCCTAGCGGGAGGGCTCAGTTCTTC	CASSQPPSGRAQFF	14	few	TRBV14	TRBJ2-1	TRBD2